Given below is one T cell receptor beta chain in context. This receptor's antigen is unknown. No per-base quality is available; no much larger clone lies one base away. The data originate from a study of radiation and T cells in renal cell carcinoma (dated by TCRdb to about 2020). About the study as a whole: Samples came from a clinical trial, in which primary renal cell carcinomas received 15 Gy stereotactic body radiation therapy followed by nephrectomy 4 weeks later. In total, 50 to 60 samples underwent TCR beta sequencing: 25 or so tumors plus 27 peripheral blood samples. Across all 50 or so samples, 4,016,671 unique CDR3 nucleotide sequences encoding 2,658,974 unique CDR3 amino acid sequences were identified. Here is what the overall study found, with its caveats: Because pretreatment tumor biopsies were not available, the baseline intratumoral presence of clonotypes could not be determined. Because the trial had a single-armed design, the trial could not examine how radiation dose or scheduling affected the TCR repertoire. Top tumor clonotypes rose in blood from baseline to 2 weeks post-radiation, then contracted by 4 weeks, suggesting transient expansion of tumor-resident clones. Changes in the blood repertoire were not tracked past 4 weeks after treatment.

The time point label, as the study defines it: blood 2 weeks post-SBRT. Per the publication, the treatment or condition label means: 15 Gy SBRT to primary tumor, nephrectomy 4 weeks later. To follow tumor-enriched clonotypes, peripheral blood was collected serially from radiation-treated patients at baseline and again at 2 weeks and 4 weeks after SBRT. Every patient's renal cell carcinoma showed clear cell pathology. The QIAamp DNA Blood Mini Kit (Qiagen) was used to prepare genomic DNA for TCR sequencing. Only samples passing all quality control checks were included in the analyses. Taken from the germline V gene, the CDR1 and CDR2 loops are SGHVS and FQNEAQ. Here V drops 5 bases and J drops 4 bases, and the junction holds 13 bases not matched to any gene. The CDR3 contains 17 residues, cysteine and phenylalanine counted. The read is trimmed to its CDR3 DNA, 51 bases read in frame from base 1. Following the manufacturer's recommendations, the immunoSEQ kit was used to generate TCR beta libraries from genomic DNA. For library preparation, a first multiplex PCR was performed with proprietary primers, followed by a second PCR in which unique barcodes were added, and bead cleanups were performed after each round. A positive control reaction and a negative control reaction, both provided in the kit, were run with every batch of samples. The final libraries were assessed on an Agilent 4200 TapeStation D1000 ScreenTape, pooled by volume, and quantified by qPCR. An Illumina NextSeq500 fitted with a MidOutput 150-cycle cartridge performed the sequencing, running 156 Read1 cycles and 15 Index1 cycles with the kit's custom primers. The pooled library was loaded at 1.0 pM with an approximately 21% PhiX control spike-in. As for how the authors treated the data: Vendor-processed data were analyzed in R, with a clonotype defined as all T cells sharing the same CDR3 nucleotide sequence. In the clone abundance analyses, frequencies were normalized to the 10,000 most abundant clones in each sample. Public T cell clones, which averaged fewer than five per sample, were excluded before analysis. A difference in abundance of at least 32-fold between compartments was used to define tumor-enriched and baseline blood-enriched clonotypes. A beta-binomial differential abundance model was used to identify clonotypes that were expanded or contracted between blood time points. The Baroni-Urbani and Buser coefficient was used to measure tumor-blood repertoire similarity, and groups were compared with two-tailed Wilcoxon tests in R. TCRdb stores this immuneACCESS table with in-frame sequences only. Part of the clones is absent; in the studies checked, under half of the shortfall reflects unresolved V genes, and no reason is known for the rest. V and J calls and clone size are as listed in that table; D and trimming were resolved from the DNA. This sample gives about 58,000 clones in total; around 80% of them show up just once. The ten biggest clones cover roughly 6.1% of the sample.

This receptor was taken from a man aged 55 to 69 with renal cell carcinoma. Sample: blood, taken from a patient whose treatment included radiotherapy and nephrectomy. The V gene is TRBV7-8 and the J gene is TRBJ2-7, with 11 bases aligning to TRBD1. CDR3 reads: CASSTRPGTGGSYEQYF. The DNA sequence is TGTGCCAGCAGCACTAGGCCCGGGACAGGGGGATCTTACGAGCAGTACTTC.